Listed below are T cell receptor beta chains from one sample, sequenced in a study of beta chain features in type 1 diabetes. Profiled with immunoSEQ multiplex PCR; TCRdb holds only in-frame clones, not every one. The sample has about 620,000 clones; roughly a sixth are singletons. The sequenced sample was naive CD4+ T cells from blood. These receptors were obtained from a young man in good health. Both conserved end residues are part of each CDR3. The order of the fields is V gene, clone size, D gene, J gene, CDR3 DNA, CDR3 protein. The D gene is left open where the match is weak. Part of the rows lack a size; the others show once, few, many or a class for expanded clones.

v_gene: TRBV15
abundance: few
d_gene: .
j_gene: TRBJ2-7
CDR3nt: TGTGCCACCAGCAGAGATCGACACCGCTACGAGCAGTACTTC
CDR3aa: CATSRDRHRYEQYF

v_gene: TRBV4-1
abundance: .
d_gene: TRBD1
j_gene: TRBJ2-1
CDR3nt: TGCGCCAGCAGCCACGTACCGGGACAGGGGTTCTACAATGAGCAGTTCTTC
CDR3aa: CASSHVPGQGFYNEQFF

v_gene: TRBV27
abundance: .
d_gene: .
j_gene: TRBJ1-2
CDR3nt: TGTGCCAGCAGTTTTCGGGGGAACTATGGCTACACCTTC
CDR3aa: CASSFRGNYGYTF

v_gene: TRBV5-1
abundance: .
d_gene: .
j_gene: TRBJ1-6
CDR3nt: TGCGCCAGCAGCACCTGGTCCACGGTTGATTCACCCCTCCACTTT
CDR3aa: CASSTWSTVDSPLHF

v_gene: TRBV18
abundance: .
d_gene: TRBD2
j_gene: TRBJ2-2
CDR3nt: TGTGCCAGTCTTCCGGGACTAAACACCGGGGAGCTGTTTTTT
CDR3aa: CASLPGLNTGELFF

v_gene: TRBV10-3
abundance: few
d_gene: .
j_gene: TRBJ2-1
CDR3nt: TGTGCCATCAGGACAGGGGAGGGGGTAAGTGAGCAGTTCTTC
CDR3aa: CAIRTGEGVSEQFF

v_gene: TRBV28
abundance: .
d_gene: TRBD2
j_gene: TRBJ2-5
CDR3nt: TGTGCCAGCAGTCTTGCGGGAGGTTCCCGGGAGACCCAGTACTTC
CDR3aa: CASSLAGGSRETQYF

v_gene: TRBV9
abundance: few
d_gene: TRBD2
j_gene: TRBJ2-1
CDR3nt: TGTGCCAGCAGCGACCGGACTAGCGGGGTTTACAATGAGCAGTTCTTC
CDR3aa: CASSDRTSGVYNEQFF

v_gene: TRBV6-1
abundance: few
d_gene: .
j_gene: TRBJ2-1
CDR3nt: TGTGCCAGCAGTGGGGGGGGACAGCAATCCAACTACAATGAGCAGTTCTTC
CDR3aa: CASSGGGQQSNYNEQFF

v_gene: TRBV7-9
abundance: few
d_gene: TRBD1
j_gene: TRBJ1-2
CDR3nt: TGTGCCAGCAGCGGCCCAGGGGGCTCGAGCTATGGCTACACCTTC
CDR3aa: CASSGPGGSSYGYTF

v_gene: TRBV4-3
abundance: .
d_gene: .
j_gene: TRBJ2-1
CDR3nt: TGCGCCAGCAGCCAAGATCAGGGGGGGACACAGTTCTTC
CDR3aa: CASSQDQGGTQFF

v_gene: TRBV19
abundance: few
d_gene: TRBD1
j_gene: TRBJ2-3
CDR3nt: TGTGCCAGTAGCCCCTGGGACAGGGGTAGGACAGATACGCAGTATTTT
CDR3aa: CASSPWDRGRTDTQYF

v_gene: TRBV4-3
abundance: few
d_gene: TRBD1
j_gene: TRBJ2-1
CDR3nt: TGCGCCAGCAGCCAAGAGTGGAGACAGGGGGCCTTGAATGAGCAGTTCTTC
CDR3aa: CASSQEWRQGALNEQFF

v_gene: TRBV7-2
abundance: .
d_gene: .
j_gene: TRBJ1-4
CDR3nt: TGTGCCAGCAGCTTAGCGATTTACGGGACAACTAATGAAAAACTGTTTTTT
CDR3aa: CASSLAIYGTTNEKLFF

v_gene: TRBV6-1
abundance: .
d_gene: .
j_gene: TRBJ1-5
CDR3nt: TGTGCCACTTTGGACATGAGGAACAATCAGCCCCAGCATTTT
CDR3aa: CATLDMRNNQPQHF

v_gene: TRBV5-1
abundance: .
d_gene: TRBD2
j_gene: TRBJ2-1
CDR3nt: TGCGCCAGCAGCTTGAAGGCGGGAGGAAACAATGAGCAGTTCTTC
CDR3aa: CASSLKAGGNNEQFF

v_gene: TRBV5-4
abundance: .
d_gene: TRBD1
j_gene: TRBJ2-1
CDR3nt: TGTGCCAGCAGCTTGGTCAGGGGGAGCGGTCCCTACAATGAGCAGTTCTTC
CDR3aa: CASSLVRGSGPYNEQFF

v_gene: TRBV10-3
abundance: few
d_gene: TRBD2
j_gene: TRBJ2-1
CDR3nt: TGTGCCATCAGTGAGTCCTGGGGACTAGCGGGAGGCCACTACAATGAGCAGTTCTTC
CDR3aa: CAISESWGLAGGHYNEQFF

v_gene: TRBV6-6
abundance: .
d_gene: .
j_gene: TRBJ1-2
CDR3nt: TGTGCCAGCAGTTACTCTGGCACCCAAAGGAACTATGGCTACACCTTC
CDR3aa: CASSYSGTQRNYGYTF

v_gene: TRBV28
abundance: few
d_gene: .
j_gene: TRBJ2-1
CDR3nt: TGTGCCAGCAGTTCCGGGGGTTTAGCCTACAATGAGCAGTTCTTC
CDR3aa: CASSSGGLAYNEQFF

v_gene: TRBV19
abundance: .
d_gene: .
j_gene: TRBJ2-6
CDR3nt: TGTGCCAGTAGATTTTCTGGGGCCAACGTCCTGACTTTC
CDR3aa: CASRFSGANVLTF

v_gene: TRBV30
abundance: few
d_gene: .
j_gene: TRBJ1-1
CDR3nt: TGTGCCTGGGGCCCAGCGAACACTGAAGCTTTCTTT
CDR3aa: CAWGPANTEAFF

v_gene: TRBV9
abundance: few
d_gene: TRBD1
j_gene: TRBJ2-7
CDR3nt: TGTGCCAGCAGCGTAACGGCAGGGGGTGTCGGGTACGAGCAGTACTTC
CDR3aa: CASSVTAGGVGYEQYF

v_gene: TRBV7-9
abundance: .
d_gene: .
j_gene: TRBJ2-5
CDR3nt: TGTGCCAGCAGCCAAGGGAACAACCAAGAGACCCAGTACTTC
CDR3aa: CASSQGNNQETQYF

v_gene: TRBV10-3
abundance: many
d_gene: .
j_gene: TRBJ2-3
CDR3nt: TGTGCCGCCCGCGGGAGCACAGATACGCAGTATTTT
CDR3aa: CAARGSTDTQYF

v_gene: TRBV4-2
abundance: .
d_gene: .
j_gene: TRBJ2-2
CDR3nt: TGTGCCAGCAGCCAAGAAACCAGCGGGAACACCGGGGAGCTGTTTTTT
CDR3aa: CASSQETSGNTGELFF

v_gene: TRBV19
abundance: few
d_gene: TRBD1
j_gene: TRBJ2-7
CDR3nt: TGTGCCAGCCTCGGACAGGGGAACGAGCAGTACTTC
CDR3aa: CASLGQGNEQYF

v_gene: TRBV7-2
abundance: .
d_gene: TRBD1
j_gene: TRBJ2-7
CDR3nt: TGTGCCAGCAGCACCCGGACAGGCCGGGCCTACGAGCAGTACTTC
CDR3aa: CASSTRTGRAYEQYF

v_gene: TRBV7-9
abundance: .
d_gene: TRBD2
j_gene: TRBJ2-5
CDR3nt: TGTGCCAGCAGCTCCGAAGGGCGGGGGGGCGGAGAGACCCAGTACTTC
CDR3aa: CASSSEGRGGGETQYF

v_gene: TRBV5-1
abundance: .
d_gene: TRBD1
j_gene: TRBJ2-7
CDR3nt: TGCGCCAGCAGCTTGTACGGGACAGGGGTCTACGAGCAGTACTTC
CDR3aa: CASSLYGTGVYEQYF

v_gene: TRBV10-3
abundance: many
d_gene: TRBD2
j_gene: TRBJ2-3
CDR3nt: TGTGCCATCAGTCCTAGCGGCCGCACAGATACGCAGTATTTT
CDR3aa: CAISPSGRTDTQYF

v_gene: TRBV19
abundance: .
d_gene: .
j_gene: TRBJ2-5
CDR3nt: TGTGCCAGTAGTATAGGCCAAGAGACCCAGTACTTC
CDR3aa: CASSIGQETQYF

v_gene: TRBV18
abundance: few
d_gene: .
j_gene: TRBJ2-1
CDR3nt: TGTGCCAGCTCACCAAGGAGGGGTGAGCAGTTCTTC
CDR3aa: CASSPRRGEQFF

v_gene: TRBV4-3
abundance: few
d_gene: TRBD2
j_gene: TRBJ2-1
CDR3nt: TGCGCCAGCAGCCAAGAGTCTAGCGGGGGGTATTACAATGAGCAGTTCTTC
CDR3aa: CASSQESSGGYYNEQFF

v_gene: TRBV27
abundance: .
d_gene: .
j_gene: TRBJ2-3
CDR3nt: TGTGCCAGCAGTCTCTTAGGTACGCAGTATTTT
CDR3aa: CASSLLGTQYF

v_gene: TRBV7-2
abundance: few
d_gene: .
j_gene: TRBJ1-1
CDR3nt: TGTGCCAGCAGCCCTACATCGGGGCTGAACACTGAAGCTTTCTTT
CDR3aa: CASSPTSGLNTEAFF

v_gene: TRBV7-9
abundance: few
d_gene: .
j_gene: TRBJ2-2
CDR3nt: TGTGCCAGCAGCAGACAACAGGGAACCGGGGAGCTGCTTTTT
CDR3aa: CASSRQQGTGELLF

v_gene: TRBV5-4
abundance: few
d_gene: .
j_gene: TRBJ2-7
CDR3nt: TGTGCCAGCAGCTTGGGATCGGCGGAGCAGTACTTC
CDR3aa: CASSLGSAEQYF

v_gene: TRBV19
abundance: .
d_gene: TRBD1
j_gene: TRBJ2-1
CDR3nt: TGTGCCAGTAGTATAAATTACGGCCGGGACAGGGGTTCCTACAATGAGCAGTTCTTC
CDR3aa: CASSINYGRDRGSYNEQFF

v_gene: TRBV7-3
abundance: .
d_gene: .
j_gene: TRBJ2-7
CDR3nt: TGTGCCAGCAGCTCCGGACTACCTGGAGTCTACGAGCAGTACTTC
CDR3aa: CASSSGLPGVYEQYF

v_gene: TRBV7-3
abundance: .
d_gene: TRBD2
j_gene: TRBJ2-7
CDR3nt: TGTGCCAGCAGTCTAGGAGCGGGAGGGGACTACGAGCAGTACTTC
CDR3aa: CASSLGAGGDYEQYF

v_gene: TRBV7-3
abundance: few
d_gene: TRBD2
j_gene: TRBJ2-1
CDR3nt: TGTGCCAGCAGCTTAAGACTAGCGGGATGGAGTGAGCAGTTCTTC
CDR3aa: CASSLRLAGWSEQFF

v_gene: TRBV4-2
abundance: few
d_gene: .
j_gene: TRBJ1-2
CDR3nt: TGTGCCAGCAGCCAAGATCCGGGTTTCGGAAACTATGGCTACACCTTC
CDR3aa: CASSQDPGFGNYGYTF

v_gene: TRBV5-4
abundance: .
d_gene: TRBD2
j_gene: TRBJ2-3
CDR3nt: TGTGCCAGCAGCTTTGGCGGGGGGGCCGATACGCAGTATTTT
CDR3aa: CASSFGGGADTQYF

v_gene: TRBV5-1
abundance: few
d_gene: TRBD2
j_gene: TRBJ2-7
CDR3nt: TGCGCCAGCAGCCTTGTAGCGGGAAGCTCCTACGAGCAGTACTTC
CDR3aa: CASSLVAGSSYEQYF

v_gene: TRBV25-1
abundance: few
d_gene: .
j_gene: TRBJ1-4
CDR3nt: TGTGCCAGCAGTGAAACCGGGCCAACTAATGAAAAACTGTTTTTT
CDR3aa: CASSETGPTNEKLFF

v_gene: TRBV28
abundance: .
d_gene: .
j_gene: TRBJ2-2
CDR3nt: TGTGCCAGCAACCAAGCGAACACCGGGGAGCTGTTTTTT
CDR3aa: CASNQANTGELFF

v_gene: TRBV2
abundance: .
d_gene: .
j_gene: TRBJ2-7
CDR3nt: TGTGCCAGATCGGGTAGTCCCCTTACCGAGCAGTACTTC
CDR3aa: CARSGSPLTEQYF

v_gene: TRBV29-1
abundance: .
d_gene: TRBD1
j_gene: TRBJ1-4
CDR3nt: TGCAGCGTTGCTCACAGGGGGCGCGAAAAACTGTTTTTT
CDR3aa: CSVAHRGREKLFF

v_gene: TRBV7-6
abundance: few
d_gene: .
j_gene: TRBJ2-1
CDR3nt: TGTGCCAGCAGCTTCGACTGGAGCTCCTACAATGAGCAGTTCTTC
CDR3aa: CASSFDWSSYNEQFF

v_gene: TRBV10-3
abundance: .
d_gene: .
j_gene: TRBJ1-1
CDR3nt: TGTGCCATCAAAGAGAACACTGAAGCTTTCTTT
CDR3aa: CAIKENTEAFF

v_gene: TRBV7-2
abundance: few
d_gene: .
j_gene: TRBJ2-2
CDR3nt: TGTGCCAGCAGCTCGACAGCCCCTACGAACACCGGGGAGCTGTTTTTT
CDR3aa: CASSSTAPTNTGELFF

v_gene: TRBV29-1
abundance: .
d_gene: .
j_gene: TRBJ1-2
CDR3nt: TGCAGCGTTGAAGATCTGCAGGGATATGGCTACACCTTC
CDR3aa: CSVEDLQGYGYTF